One and the same sample provided the 26 T cell receptor beta chains below, sequenced in a study of early T cells in non-severe SARS-CoV-2 infection. TCRdb re-analysed the 5' RACE reads in MiXCR, keeping a single row per CDR3 protein. This sample yields fewer than 60,000 distinct CDR3 sequences, of which approximately 8.5% are seen a single time; more than 12% belongs to the top ten. Specimen: whole blood. These receptor sequences come from an adult who was a healthcare worker with PCR-confirmed SARS-CoV-2 infection or an uninfected control (not recorded which).

This clonotype was detected only a few times. V gene TRBV28 combines with J gene TRBJ2-7, with D perhaps TRBD1 or TRBD2 (6 bases each). V lost 4 bases, J lost 6 bases, and 16 bases lay in between. The CDR3 contains 14 residues. Germline V lookup: CDR1 MDHEN, CDR2 SYDVKM. The CDR3 DNA is TGTGCCAGCAGTTCGGGGGACACCCACCGCGAGCAGTACTTC. Translating gives CASSSGDTHREQYF.

This clonotype was picked up a small number of times. The gene calls are TRBV27 and TRBJ2-1, with a weak D call TRBD1 (5 bases). V gave up 6 bases and J gave up 5 bases, with 11 bases separating them. Germline values: CDR1 MNHEY, CDR2 SMNVEV (reference sequence). The CDR3 consists of 13 residues. The chain's CDR3 is CASRQGRNNEQFF. The DNA of the CDR3 is TGTGCCAGCAGGCAGGGTAGAAACAATGAGCAGTTCTTC.

This clonotype appeared a few times. V usage is TRBV7-7 and J usage is TRBJ2-5, with D maybe TRBD2 (6 bases). Looked up from germline, CDR1 is SSHAT and CDR2 is FNYEAQ (reference sequence). Trimming pared 2 bases from V and 5 bases from J, leaving 9 bases between. This CDR3 is 13 amino acids long. The CDR3 region has the DNA TGTGCCAGCAGCTTATGGAGGGAGGAGACCCAGTACTTC. This translates into CASSLWREETQYF.

The table lists this clonotype with many counts. This chain links TRBV18 with TRBJ2-5; 7 nucleotides match TRBD2. The CDR3 length is 16 residues. Per the germline V gene, CDR1 is KGHSH and CDR2 is LQKENI. V dropped 3 bases and J dropped 1; count of bases not matched to a gene: 8. The CDR3, as DNA: TGTGCCAGCTCACCGATCAAAAGCGGGACCCAAGAGACCCAGTACTTC. Its translation: CASSPIKSGTQETQYF.

J is TRBJ2-1 and V is TRBV12-3 or TRBV12-4; 8 bases are a match to TRBD2. The V segment lost 6 bases and the J segment 16 bases; nucleotides outside the gene matches: 11. The CDR3 is 12 residues long. The CDR3 reads CASSSQVGRAFF. The DNA for the CDR3 is TGTGCCAGCAGCTCCCAAGTCGGGAGGGCCTTCTTC.

The CDR3 region is CASSQGHRNTEAFF. DNA for the CDR3: TGCGCCAGCAGCCAGGGACACAGGAACACTGAAGCTTTCTTT. The V gene is TRBV4-3, the J gene TRBJ1-1, with D perhaps matching TRBD1 (6 bases). Germline loops: CDR1 LGHNA, CDR2 YSLEER. V was pared by 3 bases and J by 1 base, with 9 bases between. The CDR3 is 14 residues long.

At least ten counts were recorded for this clonotype. This chain joins TRBV19 and TRBJ2-4; D might be TRBD1 (6 bases). V gave up 6 bases and J gave up 3 bases, with 18 bases separating them. The V gene's germline CDR1 is LNHDA and CDR2 SQIVND (reference sequence). The length of the CDR3 is 16 residues. CDR3 sequence reads: CASSPGTRPDKNIQYF. CDR3 coding DNA: TGTGCCAGTAGCCCCGGGACACGGCCGGACAAAAACATTCAGTACTTC. Full variable domain (missing parts from reference TRBV19 and TRBJ2-4): DGGITQSPKYLFRKEGQNVTLSCEQNLNHDAMYWYRQDPGQGLRLIYYSQIVNDFQKGDIAEGYSVSREKKESFPLTVTSAQKNPTAFYLCASSPGTRPDKNIQYFGAGTRLSVL.

In its sample, this clonotype was seen many times. The V gene is TRBV11-2, the J gene TRBJ2-1; the D is unclear. The V end was cut by 4 bases, the J end by 4 bases, with 17 bases between. Per the germline V gene, CDR1 is SGHAT and CDR2 is FQNNGV. The CDR3 totals 16 residues. CDR3: CASSSTRKVGYNEQFF. Written as DNA, the CDR3 is TGTGCCAGCAGCTCAACCAGGAAAGTCGGTTACAATGAGCAGTTCTTC.

This clonotype appeared many times. The chain recombines TRBV6-6 with TRBJ2-1; a weak D match, TRBD1 (5 bases). Between the trimmed V and J ends, which lost 2 bases and 7 bases, there was a span of 9 bases. The germline V gene encodes CDR1 MNHNY and CDR2 SVGAGI (reference sequence). The length of the CDR3 is 13 residues. Here the CDR3 DNA reads TGTGCCAGCAGTTACCAGGGTTGGAATGAGCAGTTCTTC. It encodes CASSYQGWNEQFF.

This clonotype has at least ten counts. V usage is TRBV20-1 and J usage is TRBJ2-2, with 9 positions matching TRBD2. The J segment lost 2 bases and the V segment lost 7 bases, leaving 20 bases of the junction unmatched. The CDR3 loop spans 19 amino acids. CDR1 and CDR2 (germline): DFQATT, SNEGSKA (reference sequence). The CDR3 protein is CSVQGRLAGLKSNTGELFF. CDR3 DNA: TGCAGTGTCCAAGGGCGGCTAGCGGGACTCAAATCAAACACCGGGGAGCTGTTTTTT.

This clonotype was detected a few times. The V gene is TRBV28, the J gene TRBJ1-2; TRBD1 might be the D (6 bases). The V gene lost 5 bases and the J gene lost 5 bases, with 18 bases spanning the gap. This CDR3 is built from 15 residues. CDR1 is MDHEN and CDR2 is SYDVKM in the germline V gene. The CDR3: CASSPTGSAPYGYTF. In DNA, the CDR3 is TGTGCCAGCAGTCCTACAGGGTCAGCCCCGTATGGCTACACCTTC.

This clonotype has more than one count but fewer than ten. The chain recombines TRBV28 with TRBJ1-2; tentatively, D is TRBD1 (5 bases). The V gene's germline CDR1 is MDHEN and CDR2 SYDVKM. CDR3 length equals 17 residues. V shed 3 bases and J shed 5 bases, with 22 bases lying between them. The CDR3 here is CASSFTSTGRGRYGYTF. CDR3 DNA: TGTGCCAGCAGTTTTACGAGTACGGGGCGAGGGCGGTATGGCTACACCTTC.

In its sample, this clonotype was seen a few times. The V call is TRBV19, the J call TRBJ2-7; 7 bases are a match to TRBD1. The CDR3 covers 15 residues. Germline CDR1 and CDR2: LNHDA and SQIVND (reference sequence). Germline trimming cut 6 bases from V and 5 bases from J; bases unmatched to any gene: 13. This CDR3 reads CASSRPVQGSHEQYF. CDR3 in DNA: TGTGCCAGTAGCCGACCGGTACAGGGGAGCCACGAGCAGTACTTC.

This clonotype has a count of ten or more. This rearrangement joins TRBV10-3 to TRBJ1-5, with 7 bases that match TRBD1. CDR1 and CDR2 (germline): ENHRY, SYGVKD. The CDR3 totals 15 residues. Trimming took 3 bases from V and 4 from J; bases not matched to a gene: 6. CDR3 loop: CAISDGTGANQPQHF. The CDR3 DNA sequence: TGTGCCATCAGTGATGGTACAGGGGCTAATCAGCCCCAGCATTTT.

At least ten counts were recorded for this clonotype. This sequence joins TRBV5-6 and TRBJ2-5; the D gene is possibly TRBD2 (6 bases). The germline V gene encodes CDR1 SGHDT and CDR2 YYEEEE. Deletions cut 0 bases from V and 5 bases from J, with 11 bases between. This CDR3 has 14 amino acids. The CDR3 DNA is TGTGCCAGCAGCTTGGGGCCCGGGGGTGAGACCCAGTACTTC. This translates into CASSLGPGGETQYF.

The chain uses TRBV7-2 and TRBJ1-1, with TRBD1 matching over 7 bases. The CDR3 is made up of 16 amino acids. Germline CDR1 is SGHTA and CDR2 is FQGNSA. Trimming cost V 5 bases and J 0 bases; bases outside gene matches: 9. CDR3 amino acids: CASSHWTGSMNTEAFF. Here the CDR3 DNA reads TGTGCCAGCAGCCACTGGACAGGCTCCATGAACACTGAAGCTTTCTTT. The full variable domain, completed using reference TRBV7-2 and TRBJ1-1, is GAGVSQSPSNKVTEKGKDVELRCDPISGHTALYWYRQSLGQGLEFLIYFQGNSAPDKSGLPSDRFSAERTGGSVSTLTIQRTQQEDSAVYLCASSHWTGSMNTEAFFGQGTRLTVV.

At least ten counts were recorded for this clonotype. The chain recombines TRBV10-3 with TRBJ1-2, with D unclear. The CDR3 spans 14 residues. Trimming removed 11 bases at V and 2 bases at J, with 18 bases between. The germline V gene has CDR1 ENHRY and CDR2 SYGVKD. CDR3 sequence (DNA): TGTGCCGTCCCCCGTTCCACGGAAAACTATGGCTACACCTTC. Translated, it gives CAVPRSTENYGYTF.

V and J are TRBV7-2 and TRBJ1-2; 9 bases map to TRBD1. CDR1 and CDR2 (germline): SGHTA, FQGNSA. The CDR3 extends over 16 amino acids. After removal of 0 bases from V and 3 bases from J, the junction contained 5 bases not matched to a gene. The CDR3 loop reads CASSLATGQGHYGYTF. Here the CDR3 DNA reads TGTGCCAGCAGCTTAGCGACGGGACAGGGCCACTATGGCTACACCTTC.

In its sample, this clonotype was seen many times. This chain connects TRBV12-3 or TRBV12-4 to TRBJ2-3; D is unclear. This CDR3 is 13 amino acids long. Trimming shortened V by 2 bases and J by 5 bases, and 8 bases separated the two germline ends. CDR3 in amino acids: CASSLTEQDTQYF. The DNA for the CDR3 is TGTGCCAGCAGTTTAACAGAACAAGATACGCAGTATTTT.

The rearrangement links TRBV27 to TRBJ1-6; the D gene is possibly TRBD1 (6 bases). The length of the CDR3 is 15 residues. CDR1 and CDR2 (germline): MNHEY, SMNVEV (reference sequence). V gave up 5 bases and J gave up 9 bases, with 17 bases separating them. The DNA of the CDR3 is TGTGCCAGCAGTCCGATACAGGGCTTTGGTTCACCCCTCCACTTT. Translating gives CASSPIQGFGSPLHF.

This sequence joins TRBV6-2 or TRBV6-3 and TRBJ2-7; 9 nucleotides line up with TRBD1. The length of the CDR3 is 12 residues. Trimming took 7 bases from V and 5 from J; bases not matched to a gene: 3. In germline, CDR1 is MNHEY, CDR2 SVGEGT. The CDR3 region is CASTGQGNEQYF. In nucleotides, the CDR3 is TGTGCCAGCACCGGACAGGGGAACGAGCAGTACTTC.

This clonotype has a count of ten or more. This chain connects TRBV28 to TRBJ2-7, with TRBD2 matching over 8 bases. The trim removed 6 bases at V and 3 bases at J, leaving 4 bases unmatched. Germline loops: CDR1 MDHEN, CDR2 SYDVKM. This CDR3 is 13 amino acids long. CDR3 nucleotide sequence: TGTGCCAGCAGAGGTAGCGGGAACTACGAGCAGTACTTC. It encodes CASRGSGNYEQYF. The full variable domain, with the rest looked up from reference TRBV28 and TRBJ2-7, is DVKVTQSSRYLVKRTGEKVFLECVQDMDHENMFWYRQDPGLGLRLIYFSYDVKMKEKGDIPEGYSVSREKKERFSLILESASTNQTSMYLCASRGSGNYEQYFGPGTRLTVT.

This clonotype was recorded many times. V usage is TRBV7-2 and J usage is TRBJ2-3; D is uncertain. V was shortened by 3 bases and J by 0 bases, with 7 bases between the two germline ends. Germline V CDR1 and CDR2: SGHTA, FQGNSA. The length of the CDR3 is 14 residues. This CDR3 reads CASSFLWSTDTQYF. For the CDR3, the DNA is TGTGCCAGCAGCTTCTTATGGAGCACAGATACGCAGTATTTT.

This clonotype was detected many times. The chain combines TRBV7-8 with TRBJ1-1; the D is unclear. There are 13 residues in the CDR3. Per the germline V gene, CDR1 is SGHVS and CDR2 is FQNEAQ. V dropped 4 bases and J dropped 1 base, with 7 bases sitting between them. CDR3: CASSSTRNTEAFF. The CDR3 DNA sequence: TGTGCCAGCAGCTCGACACGGAACACTGAAGCTTTCTTT.

This clonotype was recorded many times. This chain joins TRBV28 and TRBJ1-4, with D possibly matching TRBD1 (5 bases). This CDR3 has 14 residues. Looked up from germline, CDR1 is MDHEN and CDR2 is SYDVKM. V was cut by 7 bases and J by 7 bases, with 16 bases left in between. The CDR3 DNA follows: TGTGCCAGCACAGGGACTGTCGTTCTTGAAAAACTGTTTTTT. Protein product: CASTGTVVLEKLFF.

This clonotype was seen repeatedly, ten times or more. The chain employs TRBV5-4 and TRBJ1-1, with unresolved D. Germline lookup yields CDR1 SGHNT and CDR2 YYREEE (reference sequence). V gave up 0 bases and J gave up 3 bases, with 9 bases separating them. CDR3 length: 14 amino acids. CDR3 nucleotide sequence: TGTGCCAGCAGCTTGGCAGGCTTTTACACTGAAGCTTTCTTT. Its protein product is CASSLAGFYTEAFF.